These 19 T cell receptor beta chains came from one sample sequenced in a study of T cells in Graves' hyperthyroidism and ophthalmopathy. Amplification of TCR beta CDR3 regions used RNA as the template. The primer set for the first-round RT-PCR of the TCR CDR3 was HTBI. TCRdb re-analysed the multiplex PCR reads in MiXCR, keeping a single row per CDR3 protein. The repertoire has over 120,000 distinct CDR3 sequences, 22% of them found once; the top ten carry 67%. Sequenced input: blood. The receptors were gathered from a woman aged 45-65 years with Graves' hyperthyroidism that later progressed to Graves' ophthalmopathy.

This clonotype was observed at least ten times. The chain joins TRBV11-2 to TRBJ2-3, with 10 bases that match TRBD2. CDR3 length: 18 residues. The V and J ends lost 2 bases and 5 bases, in that order; junction bases with no gene match: 13. Germline V gene data show CDR1 as SGHAT and CDR2 as FQNNGV. The CDR3 region is CASSLNVLLAGTKDTQYF. The CDR3 DNA reads TGTGCCAGCAGCTTAAACGTCCTACTAGCGGGGACTAAAGATACGCAGTATTTT. The full variable domain, its missing parts supplied by reference TRBV11-2 and TRBJ2-3, is EAGVAQSPRYKIIEKRQSVAFWCNPISGHATLYWYQQILGQGPKLLIQFQNNGVVDDSQLPKDRFSAERLKGVDSTLKIQPAKLEDSAVYLCASSLNVLLAGTKDTQYFGPGTRLTVL.

This clonotype was counted many times. This chain joins TRBV29-1 and TRBJ2-7, with D tentatively TRBD1 or TRBD2 (5 bases each). V was pared by 2 bases and J by 2 bases, with 10 bases between. Germline V CDR1 and CDR2: SQVTM, ANQGSEA. The CDR3 loop spans 13 amino acids. For the CDR3, the DNA is TGCAGCGTTGAAAGGGTGGGGGCCTACGAGCAGTACTTC. This sequence encodes CSVERVGAYEQYF.

This chain joins TRBV7-9 and TRBJ1-2; the match to TRBD1 covers 7 bases. Per germline, CDR1 SEHNR and CDR2 FQNEAQ (reference sequence). J was trimmed by 4 bases and V by 6 bases; bases with no gene match: 8. The CDR3 totals 14 residues. The CDR3 is CASRLDRDAYGYTF. The DNA for the CDR3 is TGTGCCAGCAGGCTAGACAGGGATGCCTATGGCTACACCTTC.

This clonotype has a count of ten or more. The CDR3 DNA reads TGCGCCAGCAGTTTGTTTCTAGCGGGAGTTGACACCGGGGAGCTGTTTTTT. Encoded protein: CASSLFLAGVDTGELFF. The V call is TRBV5-1, the J call TRBJ2-2; 10 positions match TRBD2. CDR1 is SGHRS and CDR2 is YFSETQ in the germline V gene. V lost 5 bases and J lost 3; bases outside the gene matches: 10. CDR3 length: 17 amino acids.

This clonotype has a handful of counts. This could be a read error, since a much larger clone is one nucleotide away. The chain uses TRBV6-5 and TRBJ2-5; possibly TRBD2 for D (6 bases). The CDR3 covers 16 residues. Germline loops: CDR1 MNHEY, CDR2 SVGAGI. V lost 0 bases, J lost 9 bases, and 20 bases lay in between. CDR3 in DNA: TGTGCCAGCAGTTACTCAGTAGGGCCGATCGGGGAGGCCCAGTACTTC. It encodes CASSYSVGPIGEAQYF.

The rearrangement joins TRBV3-1 to TRBJ2-1; D unresolved. Germline values: CDR1 LGHDT, CDR2 YNNKEL (reference sequence). The CDR3 is 15 amino acids. The germline V and J ends were trimmed by 4 bases and 5 bases, with 15 bases remaining between them. In DNA, the CDR3 is TGTGCCAGCAGCCTGAGACACTCGTCCCACAATGAGCAGTTCTTC. Protein: CASSLRHSSHNEQFF.

This clonotype was observed a few times. The CDR3 region is CSADSGGTGEQYF. CDR3 in DNA: TGCAGCGCCGATTCGGGGGGTACGGGGGAGCAGTACTTC. The V and J genes are TRBV29-1 and TRBJ2-7; TRBD2 matches at 7 bases. Germline V gives CDR1 SQVTM, CDR2 ANQGSEA. The CDR3 is 13 residues long. V lost 7 bases to trimming and J lost 7 bases; unmatched junction nucleotides: 13.

The genes are TRBV10-3 and TRBJ1-4, with D maybe TRBD1 (5 bases). Trimming left V 6 bases short and J 4 bases short, with 15 bases between. This CDR3 has 15 residues. Looked up from germline, CDR1 is ENHRY and CDR2 is SYGVKD. DNA for the CDR3: TGTGCCATCAGGGGGAGTAGGGGAGATAATGAAAAACTGTTTTTT. It translates to CAIRGSRGDNEKLFF.

This clonotype has a count of ten or more. This sequence joins TRBV28 and TRBJ2-7; 9 bases are a match to TRBD2. Looked up from germline, CDR1 is MDHEN and CDR2 is SYDVKM. Trimming cost V 5 bases and J 9 bases; bases outside gene matches: 17. The CDR3 length is 16 residues. This chain's CDR3 is CASSTTAAGGPRRQYF. Here the CDR3 DNA reads TGTGCCAGCAGTACTACTGCAGCGGGAGGCCCTAGGAGGCAGTACTTC.

A few counts support this clonotype. This rearrangement joins TRBV28 to TRBJ2-6; D call uncertain. The germline V gene has CDR1 MDHEN and CDR2 SYDVKM. The CDR3 sequence is 16 residues long. Trimming pared 4 bases from V and 0 bases from J, leaving 10 bases between. This CDR3 is CASSSENVSGANVLTF. For the CDR3, the DNA is TGTGCCAGCAGTTCCGAAAACGTCTCTGGGGCCAACGTCCTGACTTTC.

This clonotype was found many times. J is TRBJ1-5 and V is TRBV20-1; D is possibly TRBD1 (5 bases). The germline V gene encodes CDR1 DFQATT and CDR2 SNEGSKA (reference sequence). The V end was cut by 0 bases, the J end by 4 bases, with 10 bases between. CDR3 length: 14 residues. The chain's CDR3 is CSAREGTHNQPQHF. The DNA for the CDR3 is TGCAGTGCTAGAGAAGGGACCCATAATCAGCCCCAGCATTTT.

The sample holds many counts of this clonotype. This chain joins TRBV6-1 and TRBJ2-5; D unclear. There are 11 residues in the CDR3. Germline-derived CDR1 and CDR2 are MNHNS and SASEGT. V lost 2 bases and J lost 4, with 2 bases in between. CDR3 nucleotide sequence: TGTGCCAGCAGTGAACCAGAGACCCAGTACTTC. Protein: CASSEPETQYF.

J is TRBJ2-3 and V is TRBV15, with 9 bases aligning to TRBD2. V was clipped by 11 bases and J by 4 bases; unmatched bases: 7. Germline V gives CDR1 LNHNV, CDR2 YYDKDF (reference sequence). The CDR3 has 13 residues. The CDR3 bases are TGTGCCTCAGCGGGAGGCGAGGCAGATACGCAGTATTTT. This translates into CASAGGEADTQYF. The full variable domain, completed using reference TRBV15 and TRBJ2-3, is DAMVIQNPRYQVTQFGKPVTLSCSQTLNHNVMYWYQQKSSQAPKLLFHYYDKDFNNEADTPDNFQSRRPNTSFCFLDIRSPGLGDTAMYLCASAGGEADTQYFGPGTRLTVL.

This clonotype was detected a few times. The chain carries TRBV29-1 and TRBJ2-3, with 7 bases lining up with TRBD2. Germline V gene data show CDR1 as SQVTM and CDR2 as ANQGSEA. J gave up 5 bases and V 6 bases, and 8 bases lay outside the gene matches. The CDR3 has 13 residues. CDR3 DNA sequence: TGCAGCGTGGAACGGGGGGTGGTAGATACGCAGTATTTT. Encoded protein: CSVERGVVDTQYF.

This clonotype was found many times. As DNA, the CDR3 is TGTGCCACCACGACAGGACTCTCTGGGGCCAACGTCCTGACTTTC. Its protein product is CATTTGLSGANVLTF. The chain joins TRBV19 to TRBJ2-6, with TRBD1 as a possible D gene (6 bases). With 10 bases removed from V and 0 bases from J, the gap between germline ends came to 13 bases. CDR1 and CDR2 from the germline V gene are LNHDA and SQIVND (reference sequence). This CDR3 spans 15 amino acids.

This clonotype was counted only a few times. The V gene is TRBV6-1, the J gene TRBJ2-4; 7 bases are a match to TRBD1. The CDR3 length is 13 residues. Germline lookup yields CDR1 MNHNS and CDR2 SASEGT. The junction had 10 bases not matched to a gene; V was cut back by 5 bases and J by 12 bases. The CDR3 reads CASSYNRQGTQYF. Written as DNA, the CDR3 is TGTGCCAGCAGTTATAATCGACAGGGCACTCAGTACTTC.

Regarding this clonotype: One end of the junction is discordant with germline, which a read error may explain. This rearrangement joins TRBV2 to TRBJ2-3; TRBD2 agrees at 7 bases. The CDR3 runs 15 residues. From germline, CDR1 is SNHLY and CDR2 FYNNEI. This CDR3 is CASREGLGFPDTQYF. Here the CDR3 DNA reads TGTGCCAGCAGGGAAGGACTAGGTTTTCCAGATACGCAGTATTTT.

This clonotype appeared a few times. This chain uses TRBV7-9 with TRBJ2-1, with D unclear. CDR1 and CDR2 (germline): SEHNR, FQNEAQ (reference sequence). CDR3 size: 11 residues. V was trimmed by 7 bases and J by 8 bases, leaving 9 bases between them. CDR3: CASTLGYEQFF. CDR3 in DNA: TGTGCCAGCACTCTAGGGTATGAGCAGTTCTTC.

This chain joins TRBV7-9 and TRBJ2-1; 10 positions match TRBD2. The V gene end was trimmed by 5 bases and the J gene end by 0 bases; junction bases not matched to a gene: 7. Germline CDR1 reads SEHNR; CDR2 reads FQNEAQ (reference sequence). This CDR3 contains 17 residues. CDR3 amino acids: CASSPRLAGSSYNEQFF. The CDR3 bases are TGTGCCAGCAGCCCCCGACTAGCGGGCAGCTCCTACAATGAGCAGTTCTTC.